The clone carrying this TCR beta chain has ten or more counts. CDR3 length equals 14 residues. V lost 6 bases and J 2 bases, leaving 13 bases between the germline ends. From germline, CDR1 is MDHEN and CDR2 SYDVKM. Amplification targeted the TCR beta CDR3 regions, with RNA transcripts as the source material. First-round RT-PCR relied on HTBI primers, and a second-round multiplex PCR came next. TCRdb re-called the multiplex PCR reads with MiXCR, one entry per CDR3 protein. This sample yields over 450,000 distinct CDR3 sequences, of which roughly 14% are seen a single time; about 9.4% belongs to the top ten. The entry originates in a study of Graves' ophthalmopathy and Graves' hyperthyroidism. Looking at the study overall: The blood sample was drawn at first diagnosis and before any treatment.

The TCR comes from a woman younger than 45 with Graves' ophthalmopathy. The V gene is TRBV28, the J gene TRBJ1-2; D gene uncertain. Sequenced input: blood. The CDR3 DNA follows: TGTGCCAGCAGCTTTAACACGGACAACTATGGCTACACCTTC. It translates to CASSFNTDNYGYTF.